Given below is one T cell receptor beta chain in context. Its antigen target is currently unknown. The sample holds no much larger clone one base away, and base qualities are not on file. A second Seattle source provided samples from volunteer blood donors who had recovered from COVID-19. Collaborating institutions collected whole blood in K2EDTA tubes following their own protocols. For TCRbeta analysis, collaborator samples were shipped as frozen whole blood, as isolated PBMCs, or as DNA extracted from either sample type. The immunoSEQ Assay, a bias-controlled multiplex PCR, was used to amplify TCRbeta CDR3 regions from genomic DNA. The original pipeline was this. The number of nucleated cells in each sample was estimated from the amplification of reference gene primers within the assay. To quantify the absolute abundance of each unique TCRbeta CDR3 rearrangement, sequence reads were collapsed and filtered. Productive Simpson clonality was computed per sample as the square root of Simpson's diversity index over productive rearrangements. The table comes from immuneACCESS by way of TCRdb, which keeps in-frame sequences with V and J called. Part of the clones is missing from these tables; in studies checked, under half for an unresolved V gene and the rest for unknown reasons. V, J and clone size reflect that table, while D and trimming were determined from the DNA. The table for this sample lists around 270,000 clones; roughly nine tenths of them were counted only once. The ten largest clones take up roughly 4% of the sample.

The data belong to a study of blood T cell repertoires in COVID-19 (dated by TCRdb to between 2020 and 2021). A note on the overall study: The collaborator samples originated in the United States, Italy and Spain and spanned the acute and convalescent phases of COVID-19. Deeply sampled blood TCRbeta repertoires from subjects exposed to, actively infected with, or recovered from COVID-19 were included in the dataset. Where available, HLA class I and class II types were taken from metadata supplied by the sample provider and were not determined by assay-based typing. Sample metadata almost always included a de-identified subject ID, COVID-19 status, age in years and sex. The material from the prospective study consisted of cDNA or gDNA derived from T cells, B-cell-depleted T cells, or PBMCs. The repertoires were released in a freely available public database meant as a resource for research on the immune response to SARS-CoV-2. The samples were drawn from two sources: the first 160 participants of the ongoing ImmuneRACE study, and 950 to 1,500 subjects contributed by 6 global collaborators. The research as a whole found: Clinical and demographic metadata were provided uncurated, with the amount varying by source and participant.

The V end gives up 4 bases and the J end 4 bases, leaving 16 bases in the junction not matched to a gene. CDR1 and CDR2 are read off the germline V gene as SGHAT and FQNNGV. Including cysteine and phenylalanine, the CDR3 has 18 amino acids. The kept DNA is CDR3 alone, 54 bases in frame from the first base. Source material: peripheral blood. The rearrangement combines TRBV11-2 with TRBJ2-1; 7 junctional bases match TRBD2. The sequence came from a man aged 55 to 69 who had recovered from COVID-19. The nucleotide sequence reads TGTGCCAGCAGCTCAGCCGCAGCGGGGCTTATTCATTACAATGAGCAGTTCTTC. Its protein reads: CASSSAAAGLIHYNEQFF.